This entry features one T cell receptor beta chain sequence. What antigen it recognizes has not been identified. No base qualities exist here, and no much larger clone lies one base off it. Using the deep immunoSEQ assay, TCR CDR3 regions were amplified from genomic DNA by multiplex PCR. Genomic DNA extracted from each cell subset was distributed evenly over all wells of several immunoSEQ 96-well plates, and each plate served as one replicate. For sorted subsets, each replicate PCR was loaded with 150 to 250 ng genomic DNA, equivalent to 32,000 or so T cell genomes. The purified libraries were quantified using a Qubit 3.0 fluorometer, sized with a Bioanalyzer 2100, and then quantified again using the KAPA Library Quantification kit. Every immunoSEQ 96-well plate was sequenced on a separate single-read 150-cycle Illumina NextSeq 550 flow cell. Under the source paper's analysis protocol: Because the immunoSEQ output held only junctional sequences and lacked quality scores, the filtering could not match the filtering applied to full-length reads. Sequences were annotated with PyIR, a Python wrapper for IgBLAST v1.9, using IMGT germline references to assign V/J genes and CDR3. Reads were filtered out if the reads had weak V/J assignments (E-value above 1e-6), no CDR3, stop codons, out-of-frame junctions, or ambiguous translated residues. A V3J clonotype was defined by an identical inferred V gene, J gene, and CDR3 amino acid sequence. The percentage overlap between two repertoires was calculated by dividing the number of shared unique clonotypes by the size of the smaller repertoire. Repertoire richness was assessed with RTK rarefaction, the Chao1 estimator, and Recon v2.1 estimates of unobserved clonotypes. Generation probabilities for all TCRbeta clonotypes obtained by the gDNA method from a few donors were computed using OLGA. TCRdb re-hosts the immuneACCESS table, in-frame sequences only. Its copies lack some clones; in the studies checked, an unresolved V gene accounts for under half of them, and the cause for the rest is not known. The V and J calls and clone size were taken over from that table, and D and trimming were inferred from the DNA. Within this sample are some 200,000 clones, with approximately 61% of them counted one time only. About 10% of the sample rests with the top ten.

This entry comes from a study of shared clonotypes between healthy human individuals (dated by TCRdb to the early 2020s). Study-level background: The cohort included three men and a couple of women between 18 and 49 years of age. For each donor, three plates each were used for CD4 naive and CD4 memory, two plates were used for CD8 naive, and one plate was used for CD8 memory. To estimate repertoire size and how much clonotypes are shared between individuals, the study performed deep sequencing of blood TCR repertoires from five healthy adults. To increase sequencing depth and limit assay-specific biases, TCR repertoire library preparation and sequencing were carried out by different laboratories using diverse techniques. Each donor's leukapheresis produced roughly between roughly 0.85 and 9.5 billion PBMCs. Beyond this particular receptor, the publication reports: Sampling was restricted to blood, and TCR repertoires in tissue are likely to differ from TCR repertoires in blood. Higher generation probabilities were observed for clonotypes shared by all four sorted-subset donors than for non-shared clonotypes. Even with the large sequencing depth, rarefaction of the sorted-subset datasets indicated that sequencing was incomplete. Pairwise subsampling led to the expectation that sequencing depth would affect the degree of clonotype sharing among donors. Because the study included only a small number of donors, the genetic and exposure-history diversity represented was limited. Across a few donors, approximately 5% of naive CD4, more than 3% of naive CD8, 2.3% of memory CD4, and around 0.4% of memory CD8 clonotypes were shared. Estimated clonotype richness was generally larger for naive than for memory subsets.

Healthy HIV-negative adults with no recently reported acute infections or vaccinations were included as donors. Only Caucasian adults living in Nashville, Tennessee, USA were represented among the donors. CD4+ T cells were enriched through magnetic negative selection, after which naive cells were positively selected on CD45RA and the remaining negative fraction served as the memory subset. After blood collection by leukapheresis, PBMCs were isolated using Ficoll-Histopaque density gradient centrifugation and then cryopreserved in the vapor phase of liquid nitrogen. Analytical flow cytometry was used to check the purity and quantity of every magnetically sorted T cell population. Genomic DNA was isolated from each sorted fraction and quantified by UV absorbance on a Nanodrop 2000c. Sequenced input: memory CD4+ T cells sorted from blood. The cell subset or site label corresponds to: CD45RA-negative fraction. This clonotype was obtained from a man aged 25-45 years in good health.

CDR3 region: CASSLGARGGSRETQYF. The DNA sequence is as follows: TGTGCCAGCAGCTTGGGTGCGCGGGGCGGATCTCGCGAGACCCAGTACTTC. The rearranged chain carries TRBV5-5 and TRBJ2-5; the D segment could be TRBD2, given 6 matching bases. CDR1 and CDR2, looked up from the germline V gene (reference sequence), are SGHKS and YYEKEE. Cut back by 0 bases and 5 bases, the V and J ends lie 20 bases apart. The CDR3 numbers 17 residues from cysteine through phenylalanine. The read is trimmed to its CDR3 DNA, 51 bases read in frame from base 1.